These 19 T cell receptor beta chains were sequenced from one sample in a study of response to subunit inactivated influenza vaccine. TCRdb processed the RT-PCR reads anew with MiXCR; each CDR3 protein has one entry. The profile shows fewer than 550,000 distinct CDR3 sequences, about 25% of them singletons. The specimen comprised CD4+ T cells sorted from PBMCs, sampled 5 to 6 days after vaccination. These receptors came from a man over 45 who received an inactivated influenza vaccine.

The J gene is TRBJ2-7, the V gene TRBV12-3 or TRBV12-4; no reliable D call. The CDR3 extends over 12 amino acids. Trimming removed 6 bases from V and 6 bases from J, with 12 bases in between. The CDR3 DNA reads TGTGCCAGCAGCAGAACACTATCCGAGCAGTACTTC. Translated: CASSRTLSEQYF.

This clonotype was seen more than once but under ten times. The chain combines TRBV11-2 with TRBJ2-5; 11 positions agree with TRBD2. The CDR3 totals 16 residues. The junction had 9 bases not matched to a gene; V was cut back by 5 bases and J by 4 bases. CDR1 SGHAT and CDR2 FQNNGV come from the germline V gene. The CDR3 is CASSLSGGAVSETQYF. CDR3 DNA sequence: TGTGCCAGCAGCCTTAGCGGGGGGGCCGTATCAGAGACCCAGTACTTC.

The chain employs TRBV7-6 and TRBJ2-3; D perhaps matches TRBD2 (6 bases). Deletions cut 2 bases from V and 3 bases from J, with 15 bases between. CDR3 size: 16 residues. CDR1 and CDR2 (germline): SGHVS, FNYEAQ. The DNA of the CDR3 is TGTGCCAGCAGCTTATCCGACCCGGGGACTACAGATACGCAGTATTTT. The encoded protein is CASSLSDPGTTDTQYF. The whole variable domain, remainder taken from reference TRBV7-6 and TRBJ2-3, is GAGVSQSPRYKVTKRGQDVALRCDPISGHVSLYWYRQALGQGPEFLTYFNYEAQQDKSGLPNDRFSAERPEGSISTLTIQRTEQRDSAMYRCASSLSDPGTTDTQYFGPGTRLTVL.

V is TRBV25-1 and J is TRBJ2-3, with 12 bases identical to TRBD2. Trimming removed 6 bases from V and 0 bases from J; junction bases left unmatched: 4. CDR1 MGHDK and CDR2 SYGVNS come from the germline V gene. This CDR3 comprises 16 residues. The CDR3 here is CASSKGTSGSTDTQYF. The CDR3 DNA follows: TGTGCCAGCAGCAAAGGGACTAGCGGGAGCACAGATACGCAGTATTTT. Full variable domain (remainder filled in from reference TRBV25-1 and TRBJ2-3): EADIYQTPRYLVIGTGKKITLECSQTMGHDKMYWYQQDPGMELHLIHYSYGVNSTEKGDLSSESTVSRIRTEHFPLTLESARPSHTSQYLCASSKGTSGSTDTQYFGPGTRLTVL.

This clonotype has only a few counts. The chain links TRBV12-3 or TRBV12-4 to TRBJ1-6; 8 positions match TRBD1. CDR3 length equals 14 residues. V shed 6 bases and J 9 bases; nucleotides not matched to a gene: 7. The CDR3 sequence is CASRRETGASPLHF. The CDR3 coding sequence is TGTGCCAGCAGAAGGGAGACAGGGGCTTCACCCCTCCACTTT.

CDR3 DNA: TGTGCCAGCAGCCAGCGAGGGAGCCACTATAATTCACCCCTCCACTTT. Translated: CASSQRGSHYNSPLHF. This chain uses TRBV27 with TRBJ1-6, with D uncertain. The V gene's germline CDR1 is MNHEY and CDR2 SMNVEV (reference sequence). CDR3 length equals 16 residues. With 6 bases removed from V and 3 bases from J, the gap between germline ends came to 15 bases.

The V and J genes are TRBV28 and TRBJ2-1; TRBD1 agrees at 9 bases. V shed 5 bases, J shed 9 bases, and the junction held 14 bases outside the gene matches. Germline loops: CDR1 MDHEN, CDR2 SYDVKM. CDR3 length: 16 residues. The CDR3 here is CASSSQTGGHGAEQFF. CDR3 DNA: TGTGCCAGCAGTAGCCAGACAGGGGGGCATGGTGCTGAGCAGTTCTTC.

This clonotype was picked up a small number of times. The chain combines TRBV5-1 with TRBJ1-2; D gene unclear. From germline, CDR1 is SGHRS and CDR2 YFSETQ. CDR3 length equals 14 residues. Trimming shortened V by 1 base and J by 8 bases, and 15 bases separated the two germline ends. CDR3 region: CASSLSGRMEGYTF. The CDR3 nucleotides read TGCGCCAGCAGCTTGTCTGGCAGGATGGAGGGCTACACCTTC.

A few counts support this clonotype. The rearrangement uses TRBV24-1 and TRBJ2-1; 11 bases fit TRBD2. CDR3 size: 17 residues. Trimming at V came to 5 bases and at J to 4 bases, leaving 9 bases not matched to a gene. Per the germline V gene, CDR1 is KGHDR and CDR2 is SFDVKD. CDR3 nucleotide sequence: TGTGCCACCAGTGCCGGTCTAGGGACTAGCGGTTACAATGAGCAGTTCTTC. Protein: CATSAGLGTSGYNEQFF.

This clonotype was recorded only once. The rearrangement links TRBV19 to TRBJ2-1, with 12 bases lining up with TRBD2. V lost 5 bases, J lost 0 bases, and 20 bases stayed unmatched. CDR1 and CDR2 (germline): LNHDA, SQIVND (reference sequence). The CDR3 sequence is 22 residues long. The CDR3 protein is CASSLSLLRGLAGRRSYNEQFF. The CDR3 bases are TGTGCCAGTAGTCTCTCCCTTTTGAGGGGACTAGCGGGTCGACGCTCCTACAATGAGCAGTTCTTC.

This sequence joins TRBV3-1 and TRBJ1-6; 8 bases agree with TRBD1. Germline V gene lookup returns CDR1 LGHDT and CDR2 YNNKEL (reference sequence). The CDR3 is 15 amino acids. V shed 0 bases, J shed 10 bases, and the junction held 5 bases outside the gene matches. As DNA, the CDR3 is TGTGCCAGCAGCCAAGAGGGCGCAGGGGGCTCACCCCTCCACTTT. This encodes CASSQEGAGGSPLHF.

The chain uses TRBV29-1 and TRBJ1-1; 7 nucleotides agree with TRBD1. Per the germline V gene, CDR1 is SQVTM and CDR2 is ANQGSEA. After removal of 6 bases from V and 3 bases from J, the junction contained 7 bases not matched to a gene. The CDR3 contains 13 residues. The DNA of the CDR3 is TGCAGCGTGAAGACAGGGCGGGACACTGAAGCTTTCTTT. Protein: CSVKTGRDTEAFF.

The rearrangement uses TRBV4-1 and TRBJ2-5; D is perhaps TRBD1 (6 bases). The CDR3 loop spans 17 amino acids. CDR1 MGHRA and CDR2 YSYEKL come from the germline V gene. Deletions cut 2 bases from V and 1 base from J, with 17 bases between. The CDR3 loop is CASSQYYRTGTQETQYF. The DNA of the CDR3 is TGCGCCAGCAGCCAATATTATCGAACAGGGACCCAAGAGACCCAGTACTTC.

The chain uses TRBV10-3 and TRBJ2-2; 7 nucleotides line up with TRBD1. From germline, CDR1 is ENHRY and CDR2 SYGVKD. The CDR3 runs to 13 residues. V lost 8 bases and J lost 1; bases outside the gene matches: 1. As DNA, the CDR3 is TGTGCCATCGGGACAGTGAACACCGGGGAGCTGTTTTTT. Protein: CAIGTVNTGELFF.

There are many counts of this clonotype. This sequence joins TRBV7-2 and TRBJ2-3; 8 nucleotides agree with TRBD2. Trimming at V came to 2 bases and at J to 3 bases, leaving 10 bases not matched to a gene. The germline V gene has CDR1 SGHTA and CDR2 FQGNSA. The CDR3 length is 17 residues. CDR3 DNA sequence: TGTGCCAGCAGCTTAATGCCGAGCGGGAGTAGAACAGATACGCAGTATTTT. Protein: CASSLMPSGSRTDTQYF. Using reference TRBV7-2 and TRBJ2-3 for the parts outside the CDR3, the full variable domain is GAGVSQSPSNKVTEKGKDVELRCDPISGHTALYWYRQSLGQGLEFLIYFQGNSAPDKSGLPSDRFSAERTGGSVSTLTIQRTQQEDSAVYLCASSLMPSGSRTDTQYFGPGTRLTVL.

This clonotype was observed once. The chain carries TRBV7-8 and TRBJ1-5; D gene ambiguous. V gave up 1 base and J gave up 4 bases, with 8 bases separating them. CDR3 length: 14 residues. Per the germline V gene, CDR1 is SGHVS and CDR2 is FQNEAQ. The CDR3: CASSLVSGNQPQHF. As DNA, the CDR3 is TGTGCCAGCAGCTTAGTTTCGGGGAATCAGCCCCAGCATTTT.

The gene calls are TRBV6-2 or TRBV6-3 and TRBJ1-2; D perhaps matches TRBD1 (5 bases). Germline CDR1 MNHEY, CDR2 SVGEGT. The CDR3 loop spans 16 amino acids. Deletions cut 0 bases from V and 5 bases from J, with 16 bases between. This chain's CDR3 is CASSYSGQDLKYGYTF. The CDR3, as DNA: TGTGCCAGCAGTTACTCGGGGCAGGACCTAAAGTATGGCTACACCTTC.

The V call is TRBV19, the J call TRBJ2-7; D not certain. CDR3 length: 15 residues. Per the germline V gene, CDR1 is LNHDA and CDR2 is SQIVND (reference sequence). V dropped 1 base and J dropped 0 bases, with 10 bases sitting between them. CDR3 sequence reads: CASSIGGRHSYEQYF. CDR3 DNA: TGTGCCAGTAGTATAGGTGGCCGGCACTCCTACGAGCAGTACTTC. The full variable domain, with the rest looked up from reference TRBV19 and TRBJ2-7, is DGGITQSPKYLFRKEGQNVTLSCEQNLNHDAMYWYRQDPGQGLRLIYYSQIVNDFQKGDIAEGYSVSREKKESFPLTVTSAQKNPTAFYLCASSIGGRHSYEQYFGPGTRLTVT.

The rearrangement joins TRBV7-2 to TRBJ2-1; tentative D call: TRBD2 (6 bases). The CDR3 is 15 residues long. Germline-derived CDR1 and CDR2 are SGHTA and FQGNSA. V gave up 5 bases and J gave up 4 bases, with 15 bases separating them. The CDR3 DNA reads TGTGCCAGCAGCCGAGAGAGGGCGGGGTACAATGAGCAGTTCTTC. It encodes CASSRERAGYNEQFF.